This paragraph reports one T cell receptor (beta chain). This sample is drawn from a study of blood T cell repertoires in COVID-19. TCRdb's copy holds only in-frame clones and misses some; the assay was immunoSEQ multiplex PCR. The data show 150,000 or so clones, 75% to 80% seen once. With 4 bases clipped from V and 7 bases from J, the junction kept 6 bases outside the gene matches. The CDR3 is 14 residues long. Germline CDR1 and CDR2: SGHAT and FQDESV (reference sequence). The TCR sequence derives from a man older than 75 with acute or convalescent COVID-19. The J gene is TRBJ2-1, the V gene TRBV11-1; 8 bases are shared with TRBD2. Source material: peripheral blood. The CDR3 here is CASSSPGTRNEQFF. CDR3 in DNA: TGTGCCAGCAGCTCCCCCGGGACTAGAAATGAGCAGTTCTTC.